This T cell receptor (beta chain) was retrieved from a study of PD-L1 blockade in urothelial cancer. As for the study in general: Specimens of blood held a median count of 141,255 T cells.

The CDR3 has 15 amino acids. V gave up 1 base and J gave up 4 bases, with 14 bases separating them. The germline V gene encodes CDR1 SGHKS and CDR2 YYEKEE (reference sequence). Diagnoses among patients were locally advanced or metastatic urothelial carcinoma. Here immunoSEQ multiplex PCR was the method, and the copy in TCRdb shows in-frame clones only, minus some. The profile covers about 50,000 clones, with about 72% appearing a single time and around 3.6% taken by the ten largest. V gene TRBV5-5 combines with J gene TRBJ1-1, with a tentative D call TRBD1 (5 bases). Material: PBMCs, obtained around atezolizumab (anti-PD-L1) treatment. The TCR comes from a man in his 70s with urothelial cancer. The CDR3 DNA sequence: TGTGCCAGCAGCTTGTCCTCCAGGGAAGGCACTGAAGCTTTCTTT. This encodes CASSLSSREGTEAFF. The full variable domain, its missing parts supplied by reference TRBV5-5 and TRBJ1-1, is DAGVTQSPTHLIKTRGQQVTLRCSPISGHKSVSWYQQVLGQGPQFIFQYYEKEERGRGNFPDRFSARQFPNYSSELNVNALLLGDSALYLCASSLSSREGTEAFFGQGTRLTVV.